The table lists the clone carrying this TCR beta chain with many counts. No antigen is known for it. This record comes from a study of regulatory T cells in long-lasting Graves disease. Across the study: Recently diagnosed Graves' patients had received antithyroid drugs for under 3 months.

Construction of the TCR beta libraries employed iRepertoire HTBI primers in conjunction with Arm-PCR of CDR3 regions. MiXCR, applied by TCRdb to the multiplex PCR reads, yields one record per CDR3 protein. The sample holds hundreds of thousands of distinct CDR3 sequences, roughly 15% seen once. The CDR3 contains 15 residues. Germline-derived CDR1 and CDR2 are SEHNR and FQNEAQ (reference sequence). The ends lost 0 bases at V and 2 bases at J; junction bases unmatched: 2. Broader study findings: TRBV28, TRBJ1-2 and TRBJ2-5 were favored in persistent disease.

Documented time point: newly diagnosed GD, antithyroid drugs for less than 3 months. The authors made the TCR library using RNA they extracted from PBMCs. These same data were also listed under a study on T cells in Graves' hyperthyroidism and ophthalmopathy.

The genes are TRBV7-9 and TRBJ2-7, with 9 nucleotides matching TRBD2. The source was peripheral blood mononuclear cells (PBMCs), collected at new diagnosis, from a patient treated with antithyroid drugs. The receptor was derived from a woman younger than 45 with Graves disease. The CDR3 loop is CASSLAVAGAYEQYF. The CDR3 bases are TGTGCCAGCAGCTTAGCCGTAGCGGGGGCCTACGAGCAGTACTTC.